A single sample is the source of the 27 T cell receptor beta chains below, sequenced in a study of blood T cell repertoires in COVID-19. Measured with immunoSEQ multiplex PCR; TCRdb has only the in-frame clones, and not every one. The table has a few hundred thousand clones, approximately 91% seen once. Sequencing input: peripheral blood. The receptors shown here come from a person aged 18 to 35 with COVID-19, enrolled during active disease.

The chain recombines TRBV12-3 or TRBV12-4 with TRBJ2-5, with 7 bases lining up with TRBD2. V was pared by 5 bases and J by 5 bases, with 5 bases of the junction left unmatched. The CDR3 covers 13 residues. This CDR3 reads CASSQTSWETQYF. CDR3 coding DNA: TGTGCCAGCAGTCAGACTAGCTGGGAGACCCAGTACTTC.

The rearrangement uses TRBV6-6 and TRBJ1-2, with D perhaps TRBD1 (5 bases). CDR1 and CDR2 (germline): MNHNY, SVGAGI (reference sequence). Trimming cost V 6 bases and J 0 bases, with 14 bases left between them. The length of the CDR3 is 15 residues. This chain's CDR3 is CASSPAGGANYGYTF. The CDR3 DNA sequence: TGTGCCAGCAGCCCCGCGGGGGGAGCTAACTATGGCTACACCTTC.

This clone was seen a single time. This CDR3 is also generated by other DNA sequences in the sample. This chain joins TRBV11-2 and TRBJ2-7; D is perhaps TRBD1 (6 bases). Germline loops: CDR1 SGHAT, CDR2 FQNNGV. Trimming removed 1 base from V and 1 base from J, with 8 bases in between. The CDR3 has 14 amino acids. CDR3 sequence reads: CASSLVRGSYEQYF. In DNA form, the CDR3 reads TGTGCCAGCAGCTTAGTGAGGGGGTCCTACGAGCAGTACTTC.

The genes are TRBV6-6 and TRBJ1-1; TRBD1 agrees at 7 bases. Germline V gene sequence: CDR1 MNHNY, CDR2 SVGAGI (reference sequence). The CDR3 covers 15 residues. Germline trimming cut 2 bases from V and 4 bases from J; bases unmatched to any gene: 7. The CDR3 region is CASSYPTGTGTEAFF. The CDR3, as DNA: TGTGCCAGCAGTTACCCGACAGGGACGGGCACTGAAGCTTTCTTT.

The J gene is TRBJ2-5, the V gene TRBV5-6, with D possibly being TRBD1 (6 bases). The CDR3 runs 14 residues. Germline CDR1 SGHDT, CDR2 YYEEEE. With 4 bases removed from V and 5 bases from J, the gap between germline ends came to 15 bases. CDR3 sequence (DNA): TGTGCCAGCAGCCAATCACAGGGCTGGGAGACCCAGTACTTC. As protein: CASSQSQGWETQYF. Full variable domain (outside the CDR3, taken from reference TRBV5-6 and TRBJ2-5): DAGVTQSPTHLIKTRGQQVTLRCSPKSGHDTVSWYQQALGQGPQFIFQYYEEEERQRGNFPDRFSGHQFPNYSSELNVNALLLGDSALYLCASSQSQGWETQYFGPGTRLLVL.

The CDR3 bases are TGCAGCGTTGAAGATCAGCTACGGGGGACAGGGGCAATTGGGGAGCAGTACTTC. It is translated as CSVEDQLRGTGAIGEQYF. The V call is TRBV29-1, the J call TRBJ2-7, with TRBD1 matching 10 bases. Germline assignment: CDR1 SQVTM and CDR2 ANQGSEA. J lost 7 bases, V lost 0 bases, and 18 bases had no gene match. The length of the CDR3 is 18 residues.

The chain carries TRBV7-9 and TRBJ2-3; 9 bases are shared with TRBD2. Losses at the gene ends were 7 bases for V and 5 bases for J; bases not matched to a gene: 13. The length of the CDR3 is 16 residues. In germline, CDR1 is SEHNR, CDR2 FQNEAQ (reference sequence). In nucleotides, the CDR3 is TGTGCCAGCACCCCCACCGGGCTAGCGGGACAAGATACGCAGTATTTT. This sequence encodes CASTPTGLAGQDTQYF.

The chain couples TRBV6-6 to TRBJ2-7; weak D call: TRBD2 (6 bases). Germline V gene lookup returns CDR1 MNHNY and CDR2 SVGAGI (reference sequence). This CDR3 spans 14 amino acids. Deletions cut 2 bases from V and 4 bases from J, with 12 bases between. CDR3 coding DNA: TGTGCCAGCAGTTACAGGGGAGGCAGTTACGAGCAGTACTTC. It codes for CASSYRGGSYEQYF.

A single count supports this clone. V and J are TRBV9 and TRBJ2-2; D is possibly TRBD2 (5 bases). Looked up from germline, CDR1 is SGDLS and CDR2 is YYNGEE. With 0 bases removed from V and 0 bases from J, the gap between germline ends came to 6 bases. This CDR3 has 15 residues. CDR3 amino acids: CASSVDGTNTGELFF. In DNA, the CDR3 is TGTGCCAGCAGCGTAGACGGGACGAACACCGGGGAGCTGTTTTTT.

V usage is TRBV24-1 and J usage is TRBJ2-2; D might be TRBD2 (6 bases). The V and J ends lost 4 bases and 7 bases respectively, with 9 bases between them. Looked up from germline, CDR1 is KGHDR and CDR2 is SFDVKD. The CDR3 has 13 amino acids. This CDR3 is CATSEWDFGELFF. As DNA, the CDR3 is TGTGCCACCAGTGAATGGGACTTCGGGGAGCTGTTTTTT.

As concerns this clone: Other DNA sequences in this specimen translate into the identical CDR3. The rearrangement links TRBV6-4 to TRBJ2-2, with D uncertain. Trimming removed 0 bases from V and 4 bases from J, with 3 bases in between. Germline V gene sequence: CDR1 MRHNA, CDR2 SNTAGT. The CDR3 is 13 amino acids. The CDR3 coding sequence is TGTGCCAGCAGTGACTCTAGCACCGGGGAGCTGTTTTTT. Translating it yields CASSDSSTGELFF.

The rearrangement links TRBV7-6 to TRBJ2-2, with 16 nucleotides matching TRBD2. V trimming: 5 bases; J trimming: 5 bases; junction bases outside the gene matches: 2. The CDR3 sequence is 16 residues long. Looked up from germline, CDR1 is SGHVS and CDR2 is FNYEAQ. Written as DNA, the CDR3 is TGTGCCAGCAGCGAGGGACTAGCGGGAGGGACCGGGGAGCTGTTTTTT. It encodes CASSEGLAGGTGELFF.

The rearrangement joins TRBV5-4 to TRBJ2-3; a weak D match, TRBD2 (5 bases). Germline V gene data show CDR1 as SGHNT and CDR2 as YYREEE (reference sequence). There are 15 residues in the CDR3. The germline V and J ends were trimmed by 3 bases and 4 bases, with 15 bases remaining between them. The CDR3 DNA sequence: TGTGCCAGCAGCTCAACTAGTAGCGTTCCAGATACGCAGTATTTT. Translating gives CASSSTSSVPDTQYF.

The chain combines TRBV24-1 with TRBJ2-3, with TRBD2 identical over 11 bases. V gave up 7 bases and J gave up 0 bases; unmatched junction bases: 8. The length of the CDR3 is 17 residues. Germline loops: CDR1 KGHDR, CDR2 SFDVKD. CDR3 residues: CATSPGLAALSTDTQYF. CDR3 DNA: TGTGCCACCAGCCCGGGACTAGCGGCTTTAAGCACAGATACGCAGTATTTT.

The CDR3 DNA reads TGTGCCAGCAACCCGCGAGGTGTTTTGAGCAATCAGCCCCAGCATTTT. Translation gives CASNPRGVLSNQPQHF. This rearrangement joins TRBV6-7 to TRBJ1-5; the D is unclear. TRBV6-7 has ORF status, its function being uncertain. The V gene lost 7 bases and the J gene lost 1 base, with 17 bases spanning the gap. CDR3 length equals 16 residues.

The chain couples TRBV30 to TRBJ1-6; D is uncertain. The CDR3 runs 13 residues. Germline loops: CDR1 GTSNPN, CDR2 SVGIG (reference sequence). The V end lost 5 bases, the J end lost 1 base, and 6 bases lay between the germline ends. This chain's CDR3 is CAWLGSYNSPLHF. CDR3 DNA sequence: TGTGCCTGGCTCGGGTCCTATAATTCACCCCTCCACTTT.

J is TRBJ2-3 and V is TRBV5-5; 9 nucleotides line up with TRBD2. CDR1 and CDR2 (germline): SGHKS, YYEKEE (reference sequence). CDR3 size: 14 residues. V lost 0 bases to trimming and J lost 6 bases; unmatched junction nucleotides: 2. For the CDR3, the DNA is TGTGCCAGCAGCTTGGGTACTAGCGGGGATACGCAGTATTTT. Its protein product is CASSLGTSGDTQYF. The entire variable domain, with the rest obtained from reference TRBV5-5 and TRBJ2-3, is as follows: DAGVTQSPTHLIKTRGQQVTLRCSPISGHKSVSWYQQVLGQGPQFIFQYYEKEERGRGNFPDRFSARQFPNYSSELNVNALLLGDSALYLCASSLGTSGDTQYFGPGTRLTVL.

The CDR3 here is CASSGYETVNYGYTF. CDR3 DNA: TGTGCCAGCAGCGGATACGAGACAGTTAACTATGGCTACACCTTC. This chain uses TRBV9 with TRBJ1-2; D is perhaps TRBD1 (5 bases). V gave up 3 bases and J gave up 1 base, with 13 bases separating them. The CDR3 totals 15 residues. Germline values: CDR1 SGDLS, CDR2 YYNGEE.

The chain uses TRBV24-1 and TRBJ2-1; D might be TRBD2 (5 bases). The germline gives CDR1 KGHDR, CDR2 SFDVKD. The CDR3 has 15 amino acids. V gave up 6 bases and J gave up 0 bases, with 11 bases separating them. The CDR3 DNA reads TGTGCCACCAGTTGGAGCGGTGGCTCCTACAATGAGCAGTTCTTC. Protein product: CATSWSGGSYNEQFF.

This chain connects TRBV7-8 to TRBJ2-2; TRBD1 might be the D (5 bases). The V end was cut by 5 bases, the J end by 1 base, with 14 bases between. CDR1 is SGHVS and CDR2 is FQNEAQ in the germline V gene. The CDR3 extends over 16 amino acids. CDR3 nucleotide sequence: TGTGCCAGCAGCCCCAAAGTCACAGGGAACACCGGGGAGCTGTTTTTT. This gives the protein CASSPKVTGNTGELFF.

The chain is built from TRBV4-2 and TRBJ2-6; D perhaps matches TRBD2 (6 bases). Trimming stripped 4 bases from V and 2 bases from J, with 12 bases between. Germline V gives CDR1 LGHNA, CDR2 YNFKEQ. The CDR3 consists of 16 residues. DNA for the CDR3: TGTGCCAGCAGCCGAGACGGGGGTACTGGGGCCAACGTCCTGACTTTC. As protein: CASSRDGGTGANVLTF.

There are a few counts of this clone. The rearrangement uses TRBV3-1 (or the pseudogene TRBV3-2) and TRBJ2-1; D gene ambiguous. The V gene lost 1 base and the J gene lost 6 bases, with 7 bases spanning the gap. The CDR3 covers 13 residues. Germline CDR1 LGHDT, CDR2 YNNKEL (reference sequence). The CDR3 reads CASSQGPLNEQFF. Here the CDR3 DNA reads TGTGCCAGCAGCCAAGGGCCCCTCAATGAGCAGTTCTTC.

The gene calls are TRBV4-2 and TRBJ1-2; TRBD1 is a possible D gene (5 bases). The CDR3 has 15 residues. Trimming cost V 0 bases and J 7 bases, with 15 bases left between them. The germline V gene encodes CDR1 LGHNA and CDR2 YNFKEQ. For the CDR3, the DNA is TGTGCCAGCAGCCAAGAGAACGACAGAGGTTTTGGCTACACCTTC. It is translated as CASSQENDRGFGYTF.

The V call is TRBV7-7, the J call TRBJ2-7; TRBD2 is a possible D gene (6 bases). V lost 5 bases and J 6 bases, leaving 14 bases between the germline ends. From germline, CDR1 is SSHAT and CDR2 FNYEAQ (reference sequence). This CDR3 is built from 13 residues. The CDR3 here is CASSQVAGSEQYF. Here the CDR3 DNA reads TGTGCCAGCAGCCAGGTTGCGGGGAGCGAGCAGTACTTC.

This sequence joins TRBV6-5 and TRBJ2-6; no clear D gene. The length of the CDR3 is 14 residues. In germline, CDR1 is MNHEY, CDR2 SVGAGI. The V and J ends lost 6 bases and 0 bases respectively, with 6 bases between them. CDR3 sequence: CASRRSSGANVLTF. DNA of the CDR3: TGTGCCAGCAGGCGAAGCTCTGGGGCCAACGTCCTGACTTTC.

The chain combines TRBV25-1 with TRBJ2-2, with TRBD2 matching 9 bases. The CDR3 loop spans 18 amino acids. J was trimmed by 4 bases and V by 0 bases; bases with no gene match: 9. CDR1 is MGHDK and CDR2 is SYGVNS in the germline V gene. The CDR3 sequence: CASSEYAGVAGVTGELFF. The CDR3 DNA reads TGTGCCAGCAGTGAATATGCAGGGGTAGCGGGAGTCACCGGGGAGCTGTTTTTT.

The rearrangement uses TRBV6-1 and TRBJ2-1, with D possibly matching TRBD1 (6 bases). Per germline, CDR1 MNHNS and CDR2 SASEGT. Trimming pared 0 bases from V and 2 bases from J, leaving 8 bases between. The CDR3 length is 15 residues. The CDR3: CASSEAHRAYNEQFF. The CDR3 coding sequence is TGTGCCAGCAGTGAAGCCCACAGGGCCTACAATGAGCAGTTCTTC.